Sequencing of this T cell receptor beta chain was carried out in a study of PD-1 blockade in classical Hodgkin lymphoma. Study-wide context: With a 2-week interval, patients received intravenous nivolumab at 3 mg/kg.

Time point: cycle 4 day 1 (C4D1), after less than seven weeks of nivolumab. The patients all showed relapse after autologous stem cell transplantation, while their brentuximab vedotin exposure varied. Germline V CDR1 and CDR2: DFQATT, SNEGSKA (reference sequence). The CDR3 runs 10 residues. V was pared by 3 bases and J by 5 bases, with 2 bases between. The method was immunoSEQ multiplex PCR; TCRdb's version includes in-frame clones alone and lacks a portion of them. This sample yields around 20,000 clones, of which roughly 80% are seen a single time; roughly 6.6% belongs to the top ten. The receptor was isolated from a human donor with classical Hodgkin lymphoma. Material: peripheral blood mononuclear cells (PBMCs), obtained before the fourth cycle of nivolumab. This sequence joins TRBV20-1 and TRBJ2-1; no firm D call. CDR3: CSASDNEQFF. Here the CDR3 DNA reads TGCAGTGCTAGCGACAATGAGCAGTTCTTC.